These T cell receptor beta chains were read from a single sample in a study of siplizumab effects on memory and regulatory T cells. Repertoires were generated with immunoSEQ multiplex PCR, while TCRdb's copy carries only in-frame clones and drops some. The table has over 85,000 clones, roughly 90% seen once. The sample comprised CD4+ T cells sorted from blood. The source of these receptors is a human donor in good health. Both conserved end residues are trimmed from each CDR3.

ASSPEPGTALYGYT	TRBV5-4	TRBJ1-2
ASSARGDEQF	TRBV6-5	TRBJ2-1
SVARDRGTSGANVLT	TRBV29-1	TRBJ2-6
ASSSQGAGAYEQY	TRBV5-5	TRBJ2-7
ASSPGEGWRAF	TRBV5-1	TRBJ1-1
ASSPGTDTDTQY	TRBV7-3	TRBJ2-3
ASSPEGVVGTEAF	TRBV5-1	TRBJ1-1
ASSKRGSPSSYNEQF	TRBV13	TRBJ2-1
ASSERLDYKQY	TRBV10-1	TRBJ2-7
ASSLTRNTEQF	TRBV5-1	TRBJ2-1
ACGQGNQPQH	TRBV30	TRBJ1-5
ASSPGTQFTANYGYT	TRBV7-9	TRBJ1-2
ASSLLPGQGIETQY	TRBV5-1	TRBJ2-5
ASSPQDREGEQY	TRBV18	TRBJ2-7
ASSQDWGQDEKLF	TRBV4-1	TRBJ1-4
ASKTSGGYTGELF	TRBV7-2	TRBJ2-2
ASSTLIGGQGGYGYT	TRBV5-1	TRBJ1-2
ASSLFFDLQETQY	TRBV11-2	TRBJ2-5
ASSQGPGEQF	TRBV9	TRBJ2-1
ASSARQSGNTEAF	TRBV19	TRBJ1-1
ASSFPGLSHNNEQF	TRBV5-4	TRBJ2-1
ASSEGPQSSGANVLT	TRBV25-1	TRBJ2-6
ASSVGDSPYEKLF	TRBV9	TRBJ1-4
ASSFGTASNQPQH	TRBV5-4	TRBJ1-5
ASSRGQNNYGYT	TRBV5-8	TRBJ1-2
ASSAPGTSSTDTQY	TRBV18	TRBJ2-3
ASSLRRVRGNTIY	TRBV5-6	TRBJ1-3
ASSPYSVGETQY	TRBV18	TRBJ2-5
ASSDRVETQY	TRBV25-1	TRBJ2-5
ASSSSLLGTQY	TRBV7-2	TRBJ2-5
ASSEPGQSNEQF	TRBV6-1	TRBJ2-1
ASRTSMADTQY	TRBV19	TRBJ2-3
ASSPQGGYNNSPLH	TRBV18	TRBJ1-6
ASSLKQGLMNTEAF	TRBV18	TRBJ1-1
AISERAGGYEQY	TRBV10-3	TRBJ2-7
ASSQGLAYGEQF	TRBV2	TRBJ2-1
SVEIPANYGYT	TRBV29-1	TRBJ1-2
ASSGGRENTEAF	TRBV9	TRBJ1-1
ASSSSQSSYEQY	TRBV7-6	TRBJ2-7
ASSIGAKETQY	TRBV19	TRBJ2-5
ASSEGGRIVAGELF	TRBV25-1	TRBJ2-2
SASKGREQY	TRBV20-1	TRBJ2-7
ASSAPGFNNEQF	TRBV5-4	TRBJ2-1
ASSPLPATNEKLF	TRBV7-2	TRBJ1-4
ASSTIGGSPLH	TRBV27	TRBJ1-6
ASSPQGDSPLGYT	TRBV18	TRBJ1-2
ASSLGGPEAF	TRBV7-9	TRBJ1-1
ASSQSGTETPENIQY	TRBV4-2	TRBJ2-4
ASSQRASNGYT	TRBV27	TRBJ1-2
ASRPRDSEQY	TRBV6-6	TRBJ2-7
ASPLKGRWNTEAF	TRBV19	TRBJ1-1
ASSPTSGSANEQF	TRBV7-9	TRBJ2-1
ASSIPGQGRDEQF	TRBV9	TRBJ2-1
ASSGPGTGTNQPQH	TRBV7-2	TRBJ1-5
ASSSGPLQETQY	TRBV28	TRBJ2-5
ASSLVGNEQY	TRBV5-1	TRBJ2-7